This entry is about one T cell receptor beta chain. Mismatch with germline at one junction end may stem from a read error. CDR1 and CDR2 from the germline V gene are SGHRS and YFSETQ. The CDR3 extends over 16 amino acids. These data belong to a study of T cells in Graves' hyperthyroidism and ophthalmopathy. TCR beta CDR3 regions were amplified from RNA transcripts. Researchers ran a first-round RT-PCR on the TCR CDR3 using the HTBI primer set. TCRdb reanalysed the multiplex PCR reads using MiXCR and keeps one entry per CDR3 protein. This table holds over 650,000 distinct CDR3 sequences, about 16% found once. Extraction of PBMCs used roughly 9.3 ml of fresh peripheral blood.

Sequenced sample: blood. The source is a man in his late teens or twenties with Graves' hyperthyroidism. This chain uses TRBV5-1 with TRBJ2-7; TRBD1 aligns across 10 bases. For the CDR3, the DNA is TGCGTCAGCAGCGAGCCGCCGGGACAGGGGATCTACGAGCAGTACTTC. Protein sequence: CVSSEPPGQGIYEQYF.